This T cell receptor (beta chain) was recorded in a study of human T cells and chemical hapten exposure. This clonotype was detected a few times. Its target is not known. One entry per CDR3 protein results from TCRdb running MiXCR on the RACE reads. The sample shows some 300,000 distinct CDR3 sequences, approximately 5.8% of them seen only once. The CDR3 totals 20 residues. Trimming removed 0 bases from V and 2 bases from J; junction bases left unmatched: 11. Germline CDR1 PRHDT, CDR2 FYEKMQ (reference sequence). General observations from the study: Significantly greater numbers of large CDR3 similarity clusters came from expanded TCRs than from controls. Donors had alopecia, so their immune response may differ from healthy people's.

This sample's time point: pre-sensitization, week 0. Treatment described: therapeutic diphenylcyclopropenone sensitization with weekly scalp DPC. The origin of this receptor is a woman aged 18 to 35 with alopecia areata. Some clones in this sample may be carry-over from other donors' samples. The chain combines TRBV13 with TRBJ2-1; 12 bases fit TRBD2. This sample comprised whole blood, obtained in connection with sensitization to the hapten diphenylcyclopropenone (DPC). CDR3 sequence reads: CASSLGLAGGTDVPYNEQFF. In nucleotides, the CDR3 is TGTGCCAGCAGCTTAGGACTAGCGGGGGGAACGGACGTCCCCTACAATGAGCAGTTCTTC.